In this sample, the clone carrying this T cell receptor (beta chain) turned up many times. Its antigen is still unknown. The sample comes from a study of regulatory T cells in long-lasting Graves disease. Regarding the study as a whole: Patients with persistent disease showed a bias toward TRBV28, TRBJ1-2 and TRBJ2-5.

V lost 5 bases to trimming and J lost 0 bases; unmatched junction nucleotides: 8. The CDR3 consists of 18 residues. Germline values: CDR1 ENHRY, CDR2 SYGVKD. Through Arm-PCR of CDR3 regions and iRepertoire HTBI primers, TCR beta libraries were built. TCRdb passed the multiplex PCR reads through MiXCR, listing each CDR3 protein once. The data hold fewer than 350,000 distinct CDR3 sequences, with 18% observed a single time. As to time point: newly diagnosed GD, antithyroid drugs for less than 3 months. RNA isolated from PBMCs was used to make the TCR library. This receptor was taken from a female donor with Graves disease. The specimen was peripheral blood mononuclear cells (PBMCs), collected at new diagnosis, from a patient treated with antithyroid drugs. This sequence joins TRBV10-3 and TRBJ2-6; 9 bases fit TRBD1. The CDR3 spells CAISLNTGGFSGANVLTF. The CDR3 nucleotides read TGTGCCATCAGTTTGAATACAGGGGGCTTCTCTGGGGCCAACGTCCTGACTTTC.